These T cell receptor beta chains were read from a single sample in a study of T cell responses to AZD1222 COVID-19 vaccine. Assay: immunoSEQ multiplex PCR; the TCRdb copy retains only in-frame clones and omits some. The sample records 90,000 to 130,000 clones, about 94% being singletons. The sequences come from peripheral blood, collected 28 days after the second AZD1222 dose. Every receptor here comes from an adult who received the AZD1222 COVID-19 vaccine. Each CDR3 is given with its conserved first and last residue. Each record gives: V gene, D gene, J gene, clone size, CDR3 DNA, CDR3 protein. A D gene is named only where the DNA matches it firmly. Rows give clone size only sometimes, using once, few, many, or a class for an expanded clone.

TRBV29-1,NA,TRBJ2-3,NA,TGCAGCGTTGATTGGCACAGGGTAGATTCAGATACGCAGTATTTT,CSVDWHRVDSDTQYF
TRBV28,TRBD2,TRBJ2-3,once,TGTGCCAGCAGTCCCACTAGCGGGGGGCGAAATACGCAGTATTTT,CASSPTSGGRNTQYF
TRBV2,TRBD2,TRBJ2-3,NA,TGTGCCAGCAGTGCGAGAGCGGGAGTGAAAGATACGCAGTATTTT,CASSARAGVKDTQYF
TRBV6-5,NA,TRBJ2-7,NA,TGTGCCAGCAGTTATAGAAGTGGTTACGAGCAGTACTTC,CASSYRSGYEQYF
TRBV7-7,TRBD1,TRBJ2-1,NA,TGTGCCAGCAGCACGGGACAGTACAATGAGCAGTTCTTC,CASSTGQYNEQFF
TRBV6-5,NA,TRBJ1-3,NA,TGTGCATCGAAGGGGGGCGTTACCATATATTTT,CASKGGVTIYF
TRBV7-2,NA,TRBJ2-7,once,TGTGCCAGCAGCTTACGTGGGGGGCCCTACGAGCAGTACTTC,CASSLRGGPYEQYF
TRBV15,TRBD1,TRBJ2-5,NA,TGTGCCACCAGCAGAACTTTGCTGGGACAGAATGACCAAGAGACCCAGTACTTC,CATSRTLLGQNDQETQYF
TRBV6-1,NA,TRBJ1-5,NA,TGTGCCAGCAGTGAACAGGGACTGCGAAACAATCAGCCCCAGCATTTT,CASSEQGLRNNQPQHF
TRBV19,NA,TRBJ2-5,NA,TGTGCCAGTAGTATAGGGGTGCAAGAGACCCAGTACTTC,CASSIGVQETQYF
TRBV6-5,TRBD1,TRBJ2-7,NA,TGTGCCAGCAGGCCCGGGACAGGGGGCTCCTACGAGCAGTACTTC,CASRPGTGGSYEQYF
TRBV20-1,NA,TRBJ2-7,NA,TGCAGTGCTAGTCAGGACTCCTACGAGCAGTACTTC,CSASQDSYEQYF
TRBV12-3/TRBV12-4,TRBD1,TRBJ1-5,NA,TGTGCCAGCAGTTTTACAGGGGATCAGCCCCAGCATTTT,CASSFTGDQPQHF
TRBV6-1,NA,TRBJ1-3,few,TGTGCCAGCAGTGAAGATGACGACACCATATATTTT,CASSEDDDTIYF
TRBV19,NA,TRBJ1-3,NA,TGTGCCAGTAGTATGTTGGCCAACTCTGGAAACACCATATATTTT,CASSMLANSGNTIYF
TRBV9,NA,TRBJ1-4,NA,TGTGCCAGCAGCGTGGCCCCTAATGAAAAACTGTTTTTT,CASSVAPNEKLFF
TRBV6-1,NA,TRBJ1-2,NA,TGTGCCAGCAGTGAAGACAGCTCAAACTATGGCTACACCTTC,CASSEDSSNYGYTF
TRBV2,TRBD2,TRBJ2-1,NA,TGTGCCAGCAGTGAAGTGCGGGAGGTCTATGAGCAGTTCTTC,CASSEVREVYEQFF
TRBV19,TRBD2,TRBJ2-2,few,TGTGCCAGTAGTGGGCGACTAGCGGGAGCCACCGGGGAGCTGTTTTTT,CASSGRLAGATGELFF
TRBV19,NA,TRBJ1-6,few,TGTGCCAGTAGCCCGAGCTCCTATAATTCACCCCTCCACTTT,CASSPSSYNSPLHF
TRBV24-1,NA,TRBJ2-3,NA,TGTGCCACCAGTGTTTCAGGGGCCAGCACAGATACGCAGTATTTT,CATSVSGASTDTQYF
TRBV19,NA,TRBJ2-7,NA,TGTGCCAGTTCTACGGGACACCTCTCCCCCTACGAGCAGTACTTC,CASSTGHLSPYEQYF
TRBV6-5,NA,TRBJ2-2,few,TGTGCCAGCAGTTCATATTTGGACGGGACCGGGGAGCTGTTTTTT,CASSSYLDGTGELFF
TRBV6-5,NA,TRBJ1-2,NA,TGTGCCAGCAGTTACTCGAATGGGGGTGACTATGGCTACACCTTC,CASSYSNGGDYGYTF
TRBV11-2,NA,TRBJ2-7,NA,TGTGCCAGCAGCTTCAGTGGAGGGGTGGAGCAGTACTTC,CASSFSGGVEQYF
TRBV3-1/TRBV3-2,TRBD1,TRBJ1-2,once,TGTGCCAGCAGCACTCAAGGGGGCGGCTACACCTTC,CASSTQGGGYTF
TRBV14,TRBD1,TRBJ1-2,NA,TGTGCCAGCAGCCAAAAGGCGGGACAGGGACACTATGGCTACACCTTC,CASSQKAGQGHYGYTF
TRBV14,TRBD1,TRBJ1-3,NA,TGTGCCAGCAGCCGCACCAGGGGGCCTGGAAACACCATATATTTT,CASSRTRGPGNTIYF